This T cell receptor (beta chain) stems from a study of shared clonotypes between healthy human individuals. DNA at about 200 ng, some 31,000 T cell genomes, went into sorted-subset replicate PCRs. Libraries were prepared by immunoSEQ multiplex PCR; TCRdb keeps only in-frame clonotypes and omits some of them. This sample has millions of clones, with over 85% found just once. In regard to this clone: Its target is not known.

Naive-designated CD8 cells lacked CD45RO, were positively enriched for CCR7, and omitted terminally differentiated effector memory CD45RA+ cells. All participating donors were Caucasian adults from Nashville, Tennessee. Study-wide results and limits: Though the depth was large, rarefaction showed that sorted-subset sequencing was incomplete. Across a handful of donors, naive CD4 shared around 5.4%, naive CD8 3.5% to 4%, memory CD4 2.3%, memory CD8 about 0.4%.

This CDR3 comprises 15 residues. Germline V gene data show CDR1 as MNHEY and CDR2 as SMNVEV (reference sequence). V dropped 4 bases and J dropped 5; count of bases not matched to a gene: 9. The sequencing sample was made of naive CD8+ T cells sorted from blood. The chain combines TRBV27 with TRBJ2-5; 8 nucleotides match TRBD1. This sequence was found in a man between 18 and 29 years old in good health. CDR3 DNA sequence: TGTGCCAGCAGTTCGACAGGGGTCTGGGGGGAGACCCAGTACTTC. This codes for CASSSTGVWGETQYF.